The T cell receptor (beta chain) under discussion was sequenced for a study of human T cells and chemical hapten exposure. Points from the study as a whole: Following DPC sensitization, TCRs present above 1 in 1000 frequency showed no change. Significantly greater numbers of large CDR3 similarity clusters came from expanded TCRs than from controls.

Details on this clonotype: The antigen remains unidentified.

MiXCR, applied by TCRdb to the RACE reads, yields one record per CDR3 protein. Among roughly 150,000 distinct CDR3 sequences, around 30% were seen once, and the ten largest hold roughly 2%. V lost 3 bases, J lost 8 bases, and 17 bases lay in between. The CDR3 consists of 14 residues. Germline V CDR1 and CDR2: DFQATT, SNEGSKA (reference sequence). The sample's time point: patch test 3, about 24 weeks after DPC sensitization. Treatment in this sample: therapeutic diphenylcyclopropenone sensitization with weekly scalp DPC. The sequence was obtained from a woman aged 18-30 years with alopecia areata. Some clones in this sample may be carry-over from other donors' samples. This specimen consisted of whole blood, obtained in connection with sensitization to the hapten diphenylcyclopropenone (DPC). The chain carries TRBV20-1 and TRBJ2-1; D might be TRBD2 (7 bases). The CDR3 DNA is TGCAGTGCTAGTGACGGGGGGCGGGGCGATGAGCAGTTCTTC. It translates to CSASDGGRGDEQFF.